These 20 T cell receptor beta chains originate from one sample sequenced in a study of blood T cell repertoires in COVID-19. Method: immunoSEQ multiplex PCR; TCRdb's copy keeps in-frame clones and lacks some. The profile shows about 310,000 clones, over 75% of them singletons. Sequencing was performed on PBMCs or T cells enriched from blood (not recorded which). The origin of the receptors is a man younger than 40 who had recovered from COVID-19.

DNA of the CDR3: TGCGCCAGCAGCCAAGATTCGGGGATTCAGCCCCAGCATTTT. It specifies CASSQDSGIQPQHF. The gene calls are TRBV4-1 and TRBJ1-5; D not certain. The CDR3 contains 14 residues. Germline CDR1 reads MGHRA; CDR2 reads YSYEKL. Between the trimmed V and J ends, which lost 0 bases and 6 bases, there was a span of 9 bases.

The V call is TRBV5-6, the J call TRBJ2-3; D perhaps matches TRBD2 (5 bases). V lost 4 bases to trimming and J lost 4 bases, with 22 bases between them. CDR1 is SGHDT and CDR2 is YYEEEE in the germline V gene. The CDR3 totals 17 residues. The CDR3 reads CASSPPPFGEFADTQYF. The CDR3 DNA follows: TGTGCCAGCAGCCCCCCGCCCTTCGGGGAGTTCGCAGATACGCAGTATTTT.

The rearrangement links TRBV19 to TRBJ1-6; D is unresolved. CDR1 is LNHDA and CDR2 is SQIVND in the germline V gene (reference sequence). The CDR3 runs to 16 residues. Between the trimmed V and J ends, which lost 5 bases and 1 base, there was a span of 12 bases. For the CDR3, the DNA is TGTGCCAGTAGTGGCAATACCGGGTCCTATAATTCACCCCTCCACTTT. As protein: CASSGNTGSYNSPLHF.

The CDR3 region has the DNA TGTGCCAGCAGGGGGCAGGGCGAGAACACCGGGGAGCTGTTTTTT. Residues: CASRGQGENTGELFF. The genes are TRBV6-5 and TRBJ2-2, with D possibly TRBD1 on 5 matching bases. There are 15 residues in the CDR3. V lost 6 bases, J lost 1 base, and 12 bases lay in between. Germline CDR1 MNHEY, CDR2 SVGAGI.

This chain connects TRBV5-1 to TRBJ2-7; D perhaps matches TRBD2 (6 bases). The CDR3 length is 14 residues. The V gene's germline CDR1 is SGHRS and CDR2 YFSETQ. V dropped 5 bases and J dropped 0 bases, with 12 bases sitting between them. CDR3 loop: CASSFAGGSYEQYF. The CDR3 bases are TGCGCCAGCAGTTTTGCCGGGGGCTCCTACGAGCAGTACTTC.

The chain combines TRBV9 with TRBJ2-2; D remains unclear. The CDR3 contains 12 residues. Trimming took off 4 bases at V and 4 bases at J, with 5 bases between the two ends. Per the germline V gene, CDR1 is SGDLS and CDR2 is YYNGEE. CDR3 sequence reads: CASSFLTGELFF. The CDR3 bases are TGTGCCAGCAGCTTCCTCACCGGGGAGCTGTTTTTT.

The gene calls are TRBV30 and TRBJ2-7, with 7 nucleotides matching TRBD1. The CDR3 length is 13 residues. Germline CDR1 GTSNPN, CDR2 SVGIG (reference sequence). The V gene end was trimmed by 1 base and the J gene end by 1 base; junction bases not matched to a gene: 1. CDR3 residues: CAWSGGQSYEQYF. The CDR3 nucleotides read TGTGCCTGGAGTGGGGGACAGTCCTACGAGCAGTACTTC. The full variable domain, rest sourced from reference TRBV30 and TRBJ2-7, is SQTIHQWPATLVQPVGSPLSLECTVEGTSNPNLYWYRQAAGRGLQLLFYSVGIGQISSEVPQNLSASRPQDRQFILSSKKLLLSDSGFYLCAWSGGQSYEQYFGPGTRLTVT.

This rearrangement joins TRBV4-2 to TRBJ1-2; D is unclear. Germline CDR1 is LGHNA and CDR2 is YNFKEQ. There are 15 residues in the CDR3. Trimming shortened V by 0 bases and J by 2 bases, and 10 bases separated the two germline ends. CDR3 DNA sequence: TGTGCCAGCAGCCAAGATCAATCCACAAACTATGGCTACACCTTC. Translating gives CASSQDQSTNYGYTF.

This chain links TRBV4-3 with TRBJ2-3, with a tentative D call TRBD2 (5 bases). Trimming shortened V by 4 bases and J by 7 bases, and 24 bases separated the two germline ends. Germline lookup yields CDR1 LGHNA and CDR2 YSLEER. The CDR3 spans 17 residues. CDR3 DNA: TGCGCCAGCAGCCCTGACTGGCCTAGCCCGGGCGGGCATACGCAGTATTTT. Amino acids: CASSPDWPSPGGHTQYF.

In nucleotides, the CDR3 is TGTGCCAGCAGTACCGGGACAGTGAGCTATGGCTACACCTTC. It encodes CASSTGTVSYGYTF. The chain has TRBV6-5 and TRBJ1-2, with TRBD1 identical over 7 bases. V shed 5 bases, J shed 4 bases, and the junction held 7 bases outside the gene matches. The CDR3 consists of 14 residues. Germline CDR1 MNHEY, CDR2 SVGAGI.

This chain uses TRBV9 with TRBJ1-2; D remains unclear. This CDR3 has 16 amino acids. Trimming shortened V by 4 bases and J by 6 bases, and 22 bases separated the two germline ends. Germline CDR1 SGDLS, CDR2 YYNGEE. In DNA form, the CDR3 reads TGTGCCAGCAGCCTCCGTACGTCCGGGGAGGATGATGGCTACACCTTC. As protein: CASSLRTSGEDDGYTF.

CDR3 bases: TGTGCCAGCAGTTCCCCACGCCGGGGTCGAAGGTTTGGCTACACCTTC. Protein: CASSSPRRGRRFGYTF. The rearrangement links TRBV6-5 to TRBJ1-2; D unclear. The germline V and J ends were trimmed by 4 bases and 7 bases, with 22 bases remaining between them. The CDR3 has 16 amino acids. Germline loops: CDR1 MNHEY, CDR2 SVGAGI.

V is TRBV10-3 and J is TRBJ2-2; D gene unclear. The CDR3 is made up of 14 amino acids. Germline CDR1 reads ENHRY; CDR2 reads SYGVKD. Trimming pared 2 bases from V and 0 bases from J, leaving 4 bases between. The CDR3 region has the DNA TGTGCCATCAGTGAGCAGGCGAACACCGGGGAGCTGTTTTTT. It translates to CAISEQANTGELFF.

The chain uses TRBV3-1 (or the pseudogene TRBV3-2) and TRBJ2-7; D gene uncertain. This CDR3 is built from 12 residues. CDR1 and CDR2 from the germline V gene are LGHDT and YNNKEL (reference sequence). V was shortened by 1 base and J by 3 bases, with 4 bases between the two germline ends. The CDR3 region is CASSQADYEQYF. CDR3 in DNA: TGTGCCAGCAGCCAAGCAGACTACGAGCAGTACTTC.

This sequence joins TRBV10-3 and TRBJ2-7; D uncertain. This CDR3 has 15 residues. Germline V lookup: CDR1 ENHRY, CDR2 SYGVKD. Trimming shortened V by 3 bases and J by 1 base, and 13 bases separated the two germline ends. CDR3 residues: CAISDEYQRSYEQYF. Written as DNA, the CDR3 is TGTGCCATCAGTGATGAGTACCAAAGATCCTACGAGCAGTACTTC.

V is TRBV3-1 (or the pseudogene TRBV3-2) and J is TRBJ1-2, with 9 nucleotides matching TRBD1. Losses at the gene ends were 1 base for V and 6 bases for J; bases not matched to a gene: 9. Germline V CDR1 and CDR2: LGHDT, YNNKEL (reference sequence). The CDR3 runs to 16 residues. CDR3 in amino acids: CASSQVSGTGFDGYTF. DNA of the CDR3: TGTGCCAGCAGCCAAGTATCGGGGACAGGGTTTGATGGCTACACCTTC.

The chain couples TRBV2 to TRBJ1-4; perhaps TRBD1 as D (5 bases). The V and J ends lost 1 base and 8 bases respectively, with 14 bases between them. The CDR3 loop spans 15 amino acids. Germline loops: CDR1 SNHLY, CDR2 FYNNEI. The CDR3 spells CASSEDRGGGEKLFF. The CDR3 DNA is TGTGCCAGCAGTGAAGATAGGGGAGGAGGCGAAAAACTGTTTTTT.

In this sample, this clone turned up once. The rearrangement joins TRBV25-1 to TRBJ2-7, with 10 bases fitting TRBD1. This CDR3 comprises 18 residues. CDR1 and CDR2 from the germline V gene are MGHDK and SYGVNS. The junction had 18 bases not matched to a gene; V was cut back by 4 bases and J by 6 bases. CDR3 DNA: TGTGCCAGCAGTGGATCCCCCGGACAGACAGGGGGCATTCCCGAGCAGTACTTC. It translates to CASSGSPGQTGGIPEQYF.

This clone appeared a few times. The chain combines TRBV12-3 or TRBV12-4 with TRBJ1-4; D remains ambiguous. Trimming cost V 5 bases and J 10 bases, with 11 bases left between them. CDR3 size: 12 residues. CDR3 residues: CASSLPGGKLFF. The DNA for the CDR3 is TGTGCCAGCAGTCTACCCGGAGGAAAACTGTTTTTT.

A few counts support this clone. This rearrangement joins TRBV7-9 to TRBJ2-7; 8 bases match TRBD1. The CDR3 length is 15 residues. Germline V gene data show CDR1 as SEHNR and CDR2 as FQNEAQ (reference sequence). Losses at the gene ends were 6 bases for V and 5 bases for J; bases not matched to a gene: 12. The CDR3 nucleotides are TGTGCCAGCAGTCGACTAGGACAGGGATTACACGAGCAGTACTTC. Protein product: CASSRLGQGLHEQYF.